This is a list of T cell receptor beta chains from one sample in a study of cytomegalovirus exposure and HLA in healthy donors. The protocol was immunoSEQ multiplex PCR, while the TCRdb copy is restricted to in-frame clones and leaves out a portion. The data contain some 120,000 clones, 75% to 85% of them seen just once; the ten biggest clones take up roughly 2%. Sequencing was done on a sample of PBMCs. Receptor source: a man aged 18 to 30 in good health and CMV-seronegative. Both conserved end residues are part of each CDR3. The D gene is left open where the match is weak. The size field is filled for only some rows; it gives once, few, many or a size class.

CDR3 protein,CDR3 DNA,J gene,CDR3 length,D gene,V gene,clone size
CASSLGTSGRNEQFF,TGTGCCAGCAGCTTGGGGACTAGCGGGAGAAATGAGCAGTTCTTC,TRBJ2-1,15,TRBD2,TRBV5-8,NA
CATRGHTGWEAGMRTDTQYF,TGTGCCACCAGAGGTCATACAGGGTGGGAAGCGGGAATGAGAACAGATACGCAGTATTTT,TRBJ2-3,20,NA,TRBV15,once
CASNLRVSETQYF,TGTGCCAGCAACCTCAGGGTTTCTGAGACCCAGTACTTC,TRBJ2-5,13,NA,TRBV13,NA
CATHREGGNQPQHF,TGTGCCACACACAGGGAAGGCGGCAATCAGCCCCAGCATTTT,TRBJ1-5,14,NA,TRBV10-3,NA
CASSLAPTEDEQFF,TGTGCCAGCAGCTTAGCCCCCACCGAGGATGAGCAGTTCTTC,TRBJ2-1,14,NA,TRBV11-2,NA
CASSQGVAGELFF,TGTGCCAGCAGTCAGGGGGTTGCCGGGGAGCTGTTTTTT,TRBJ2-2,13,TRBD1,TRBV6-5,few
CASTQGSTGELFF,TGTGCCAGCACCCAGGGTAGCACCGGGGAGCTGTTTTTT,TRBJ2-2,13,NA,TRBV6-5,NA
CASSQASGTGHEQYF,TGCGCCAGCAGCCAAGCGTCCGGGACAGGGCACGAGCAGTACTTC,TRBJ2-7,15,TRBD1,TRBV4-3,few
CASSVAMGTGRTEAFF,TGTGCCAGCAGCGTAGCTATGGGGACAGGGCGGACTGAAGCTTTCTTT,TRBJ1-1,16,TRBD1,TRBV9,NA
CASLSPAANTEAFF,TGTGCCAGCCTTAGCCCAGCAGCGAACACTGAAGCTTTCTTT,TRBJ1-1,14,NA,TRBV6-5,few
CASSPEGKFYGYTF,TGCGCCAGCAGCCCGGAGGGGAAATTCTATGGCTACACCTTC,TRBJ1-2,14,NA,TRBV5-1,NA
CASSLRTGQERGYTF,TGCGCCAGCAGCTTACGGACAGGGCAAGAAAGAGGCTACACCTTC,TRBJ1-2,15,TRBD1,TRBV5-1,NA
CASSPRARAETQYF,TGTGCCAGCAGTCCTAGGGCGCGGGCAGAGACCCAGTACTTC,TRBJ2-5,14,NA,TRBV7-2,NA
CASSAQQGPDTQYF,TGTGCCAGCAGTGCCCAACAGGGCCCAGATACGCAGTATTTT,TRBJ2-3,14,NA,TRBV6-1,NA
CASSFGREVFQPQHF,TGTGCCAGCAGCTTCGGCAGGGAGGTGTTTCAGCCCCAGCATTTT,TRBJ1-5,15,NA,TRBV7-8,NA
CASSPRTGAYEQYF,TGTGCCAGCAGCCCCCGGACAGGGGCCTACGAGCAGTACTTC,TRBJ2-7,14,TRBD1,TRBV7-9,NA
CASRDRVSGANVLTF,TGTGCCAGCCGAGACAGAGTCTCTGGGGCCAACGTCCTGACTTTC,TRBJ2-6,15,NA,TRBV6-5,NA
CASSYPAGVGETQYF,TGTGCCAGCAGTTACCCAGCGGGAGTCGGAGAGACCCAGTACTTC,TRBJ2-5,15,TRBD2,TRBV6-6,NA
CASSQDPASSRPYEQYF,TGTGCCAGCAGCCAAGATCCGGCTAGCTCCCGACCCTACGAGCAGTACTTC,TRBJ2-7,17,NA,TRBV4-2,once
CASSLSGPGTAYTEAFF,TGTGCCAGCAGCTTAAGTGGACCCGGGACAGCCTACACTGAAGCTTTCTTT,TRBJ1-1,17,TRBD1,TRBV7-3,NA
CASSGAWGTFF,TGCGCCAGCAGTGGGGCCTGGGGAACTTTCTTT,TRBJ1-1,11,NA,TRBV5-1,NA
CAWSVSGSSYNEQFF,TGTGCCTGGAGTGTAAGCGGGAGCTCCTACAATGAGCAGTTCTTC,TRBJ2-1,15,TRBD2,TRBV30,once
CASSVLGGQAGELFF,TGTGCCAGCAGCGTCTTAGGGGGTCAAGCCGGGGAGCTGTTTTTT,TRBJ2-2,15,NA,TRBV9,NA
CASGRTSSENEQFF,TGTGCCAGCGGGAGGACTAGTAGCGAGAATGAGCAGTTCTTC,TRBJ2-1,14,TRBD2,TRBV6-5,few
CACGLAFNEQFF,TGTGCCTGCGGACTAGCTTTCAATGAGCAGTTCTTC,TRBJ2-1,12,TRBD2,TRBV6-5,NA
CASSRPGLNQPQHF,TGTGCCAGCAGCCGACCAGGGCTTAATCAGCCCCAGCATTTT,TRBJ1-5,14,NA,TRBV5-5,NA
CAIQTERSYNEQFF,TGTGCCATCCAGACGGAGCGCTCCTACAATGAGCAGTTCTTC,TRBJ2-1,14,NA,TRBV10-3,NA
CASSREVTGDGYTF,TGTGCCAGCAGCCGAGAAGTGACAGGCGATGGCTACACCTTC,TRBJ1-2,14,NA,TRBV4-2,NA
CASSQDRAGVGELFF,TGCGCCAGCAGCCAAGATCGCGCCGGAGTCGGGGAGCTGTTTTTT,TRBJ2-2,15,NA,TRBV4-3,NA
CATGITGPGNQPQHF,TGTGCCACTGGGATAACAGGGCCAGGCAATCAGCCCCAGCATTTT,TRBJ1-5,15,NA,TRBV6-1,NA
CASSSAGGPTDTQYF,TGTGCCAGCAGTTCAGCGGGAGGGCCCACAGATACGCAGTATTTT,TRBJ2-3,15,TRBD2,TRBV28,NA
CASSLGLAGVRGVTDTQYF,TGTGCCAGCAGCTTGGGACTAGCGGGAGTGAGAGGGGTCACAGATACGCAGTATTTT,TRBJ2-3,19,TRBD2,TRBV5-8,NA
CASGFSGQGDEKLFF,TGTGCTAGTGGTTTTTCTGGACAGGGGGACGAAAAACTGTTTTTT,TRBJ1-4,15,TRBD1,TRBV12-5,NA
CASSQGRQAQSSYNEQFF,TGCGCCAGCAGTCAAGGGCGACAGGCCCAGAGCTCCTACAATGAGCAGTTCTTC,TRBJ2-1,18,NA,TRBV23-1,NA
CASSLGTGSYEQYF,TGTGCCAGCAGCTTAGGGACAGGGTCCTACGAGCAGTACTTC,TRBJ2-7,14,TRBD1,TRBV7-9,NA
CASSLLGPGEAFF,TGTGCCAGCAGTCTCCTGGGTCCAGGTGAAGCTTTCTTT,TRBJ1-1,13,NA,TRBV7-9,NA
CSVEDLVDEQFF,TGCAGCGTTGAAGACTTAGTCGATGAGCAGTTCTTC,TRBJ2-1,12,NA,TRBV29-1,NA
CASSAPSSGGNTGELFF,TGTGCCAGCAGCGCCCCCTCTAGCGGGGGGAACACCGGGGAGCTGTTTTTT,TRBJ2-2,17,TRBD2,TRBV9,once
CASSSGGSGNTIYF,TGCGCCAGCAGCTCCGGCGGCTCTGGAAACACCATATATTTT,TRBJ1-3,14,NA,TRBV5-1,once
CSVTSTGTNEKLFF,TGCAGCGTTACGTCGACAGGGACTAATGAAAAACTGTTTTTT,TRBJ1-4,14,TRBD1,TRBV29-1,few
CASSTTGDTTEAFF,TGTGCCAGCAGTACCACAGGGGATACTACTGAAGCTTTCTTT,TRBJ1-1,14,TRBD1,TRBV7-3,NA
CASTTSSQETQYF,TGCGCCAGCACCACTAGCAGCCAAGAGACCCAGTACTTC,TRBJ2-5,13,NA,TRBV5-1,NA
CASSESGTSGSHEQFF,TGTGCCAGCAGTGAATCGGGAACTAGCGGGAGTCATGAGCAGTTCTTC,TRBJ2-1,16,TRBD2,TRBV6-4,NA
CASSLGGYTDTQYF,TGTGCCAGCAGCTTAGGCGGGTACACAGATACGCAGTATTTT,TRBJ2-3,14,NA,TRBV7-9,NA
CASREGVGLATTDTQYF,TGTGCCAGCAGGGAGGGGGTGGGACTAGCGACGACAGATACGCAGTATTTT,TRBJ2-3,17,TRBD2,TRBV2,NA
CASSQLRNEQFF,TGTGCCAGCAGCCAACTCAGGAATGAGCAGTTCTTC,TRBJ2-1,12,NA,TRBV14,NA
CAWSAGQGAKLFF,TGTGCCTGGAGTGCGGGACAGGGGGCAAAACTGTTTTTT,TRBJ1-4,13,TRBD1,TRBV30,few
CASSSGKSGTSGTPPHSGANVLTF,TGCGCCAGCAGCTCGGGGAAATCCGGGACTAGCGGGACTCCCCCCCACTCTGGGGCCAACGTCCTGACTTTC,TRBJ2-6,24,TRBD2,TRBV5-1,once
CASSPRGPSGELFF,TGTGCCAGCTCACCAAGGGGTCCGAGTGGGGAGCTGTTTTTT,TRBJ2-2,14,NA,TRBV18,NA
CASSNGTSGRTRSQFF,TGTGCCAGCAGCAACGGGACTAGCGGGAGGACCCGCTCCCAATTCTTC,TRBJ2-1,16,TRBD2,TRBV7-3,NA
CASSPEYPGEKLFF,TGTGCCAGCTCACCCGAGTACCCGGGTGAAAAACTGTTTTTT,TRBJ1-4,14,NA,TRBV18,once
CASSFVFSGRYGDTQYF,TGTGCCAGCAGCTTCGTGTTTAGCGGGAGGTATGGAGATACGCAGTATTTT,TRBJ2-3,17,TRBD2,TRBV11-2,once
CASSISGNTEAFF,TGTGCCAGTAGTATCTCGGGGAACACTGAAGCTTTCTTT,TRBJ1-1,13,NA,TRBV19,once